This T cell receptor (beta chain) derives from a study of Graves' ophthalmopathy and Graves' hyperthyroidism. Findings of the study overall: Predictions made by the model for ophthalmopathy progression reached more than 55% sensitivity and less than 80% specificity.

Hyperthyroidism was new, under 2 months, in patients aged 18 to 65. CDR3 length: 14 residues. CDR1 and CDR2 (germline): DFQATT, SNEGSKA (reference sequence). Losses at the gene ends were 3 bases for V and 5 bases for J; bases not matched to a gene: 7. TCR beta CDR3 regions were amplified from RNA transcripts. HTBI primers were employed in first-round RT-PCR, then a second-round multiplex PCR followed. TCRdb re-called the multiplex PCR reads with MiXCR, one entry per CDR3 protein. The repertoire holds about 620,000 distinct CDR3 sequences, with 22% as singletons. As regards this clonotype: Its specificity is not known.

The material sequenced was peripheral blood. The V call is TRBV20-1, the J call TRBJ2-5, with 9 bases aligning to TRBD2. The sequence was collected from a woman under 30 with stable Graves' hyperthyroidism. Some clones in this sample may be carry-over from other donors' samples. CDR3 amino acids: CSASAGGGVETQYF. DNA of the CDR3: TGCAGTGCTAGCGCCGGCGGGGGGGTTGAGACCCAGTACTTC.